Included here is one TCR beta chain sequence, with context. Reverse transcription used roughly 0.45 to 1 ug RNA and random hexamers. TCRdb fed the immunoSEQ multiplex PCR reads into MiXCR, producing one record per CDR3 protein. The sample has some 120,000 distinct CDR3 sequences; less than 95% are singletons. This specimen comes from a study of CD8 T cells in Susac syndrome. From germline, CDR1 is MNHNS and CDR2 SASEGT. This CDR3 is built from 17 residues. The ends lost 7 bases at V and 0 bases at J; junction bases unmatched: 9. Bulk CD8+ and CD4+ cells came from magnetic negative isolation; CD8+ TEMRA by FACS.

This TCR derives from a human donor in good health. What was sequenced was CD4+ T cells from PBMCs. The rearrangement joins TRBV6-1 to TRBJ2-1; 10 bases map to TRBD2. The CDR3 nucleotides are TGTGCCAGCACCGAGGGACTAGCGCTTAGCTCCTACAATGAGCAGTTCTTC. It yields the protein CASTEGLALSSYNEQFF.